These T cell receptor beta chains were read from a single sample in a study of CD8 T cells in ankylosing spondylitis. TCRdb re-called the 5' RACE reads through MiXCR, storing one row per CDR3 protein. This sample has fewer than 750,000 distinct CDR3 sequences, with around 17% found just once. The sequencing sample was made of blood, either unsorted or a sorted T cell fraction (not recorded which). Receptors originate from a male donor with ankylosing spondylitis. CDR3s include the opening cysteine and the closing phenylalanine or tryptophan.

CASSPSSAGSSYEQYF | TRBJ2-7 | TRBV4-2
CATQSGQFTGELFF | TRBJ2-2 | TRBV5-1
CASSTRDQPQHF | TRBJ1-5 | TRBV11-2
CSARGESGELFF | TRBJ2-2 | TRBV20-1
CASSQAPTGTFDEKLFF | TRBJ1-4 | TRBV4-1
CASSKPPSGVGNQPQHF | TRBJ1-5 | TRBV19
CASSQGQVYNEQFF | TRBJ2-1 | TRBV5-1
CASSLGLSEAFF | TRBJ1-1 | TRBV5-1
CASSDREGTEAFF | TRBJ1-1 | TRBV2
CSVGSRYQETQYF | TRBJ2-5 | TRBV29-1
CASSHSGLDEQYF | TRBJ2-7 | TRBV4-3
CASSFTLGVTEAFF | TRBJ1-1 | TRBV12-3/TRBV12-4
CASSPGGQGQGELFF | TRBJ2-2 | TRBV28
CASSQTGEKLFF | TRBJ1-4 | TRBV4-1
CASSLVGRNTDTQYF | TRBJ2-3 | TRBV11-2
CASRYFYGPENTEAFF | TRBJ1-1 | TRBV12-3/TRBV12-4
CASSPTSGGSTDTQYF | TRBJ2-3 | TRBV7-9
CATSDYGTNYNEQFF | TRBJ2-1 | TRBV24-1
CASSPTGVAEAFF | TRBJ1-1 | TRBV27
CSAGKWDYEQYF | TRBJ2-7 | TRBV20-1
CASSIFPGDTQYF | TRBJ2-3 | TRBV7-8
CASSLAKTGNTIYF | TRBJ1-3 | TRBV13
CASSSPVLSHEQYF | TRBJ2-7 | TRBV12-3/TRBV12-4
CSVDSPSETQYF | TRBJ2-5 | TRBV29-1
CASKRSENQPQHF | TRBJ1-5 | TRBV6-1
CASSPGTSGGTDTQYF | TRBJ2-3 | TRBV4-2
CASSLKLKGQNTYEQYF | TRBJ2-7 | TRBV7-9
CSARGSASGRGEQYF | TRBJ2-7 | TRBV20-1
CASSTQGAYTGELFF | TRBJ2-2 | TRBV7-2
CASSLGYSRGEQYF | TRBJ2-7 | TRBV7-9
CSVTGTSGSLDTQYF | TRBJ2-3 | TRBV29-1
CSARDRAKGGAGELFF | TRBJ2-2 | TRBV20-1
CSALDTTKDAFF | TRBJ1-1 | TRBV29-1
CSQVGGRAYEQYF | TRBJ2-7 | TRBV2
CASRRDSGANVLTF | TRBJ2-6 | TRBV12-3/TRBV12-4
CASSEEQGPYEQYF | TRBJ2-7 | TRBV25-1
CASRTVGETQYF | TRBJ2-5 | TRBV6-5
CASSYFLAGGTDTQYF | TRBJ2-3 | TRBV6-5
CASSSGSGQGGEKLFF | TRBJ1-4 | TRBV9
CSAKGMSSGNTIYF | TRBJ1-3 | TRBV20-1
CASSPWAGGPYNEQFF | TRBJ2-1 | TRBV7-9
CSVDWTTMGETQYF | TRBJ2-5 | TRBV29-1
CATSRGRVTEAFF | TRBJ1-1 | TRBV27
CASSLGQSARTQYF | TRBJ2-5 | TRBV5-1
CASSPRQRGAYSSYNEQFF | TRBJ2-1 | TRBV5-1
CASSFDRVSGYTF | TRBJ1-2 | TRBV27
CSARDVLGITDTQYF | TRBJ2-3 | TRBV20-1
CSARDLGAQFNEKLFF | TRBJ1-4 | TRBV20-1
CASSEVAGGPLNEQFF | TRBJ2-1 | TRBV2
CASSFGRNYGYTF | TRBJ1-2 | TRBV12-3/TRBV12-4
CASSTDRGRNYGYTF | TRBJ1-2 | TRBV5-1
CASSAAPGGYNEQFF | TRBJ2-1 | TRBV3-1
CASSSGQFYGYTF | TRBJ1-2 | TRBV5-1